This T cell receptor (beta chain) is from a study of blood T cell repertoires in COVID-19. Study as a whole: Sites in the United States, Italy and Spain provided acute and convalescent COVID-19 samples.

Original processing notes: Reference gene primer amplification yielded estimated nucleated cell counts. The assay was immunoSEQ multiplex PCR, and TCRdb's table has in-frame clones only and misses some. The V and J calls and clone size are taken from that table; D and trimming were inferred from the DNA. The table lists approximately 390,000 clones, 88% of them singletons. The CDR3 loop spans 14 amino acids. Germline CDR1 reads SGDLS; CDR2 reads YYNGEE. Between the trimmed V and J ends, which lost 3 bases and 10 bases, there was a span of 17 bases. In terms of age and location, participants ranged from about 18 to 89 years and lived in around 22 US areas. Donors were grouped by their self-reported clinical history.

The TCR comes from a woman aged 40 to 50 with acute COVID-19. The sequencing input was PBMCs or T cells enriched from blood (not recorded which). The chain recombines TRBV9 with TRBJ2-1; D is perhaps TRBD2 (5 bases). CDR3 DNA sequence: TGTGCCAGCAGCGGAGCACTAGACGGCTTGGAGCAGTTCTTC. Translation: CASSGALDGLEQFF. Full variable domain (rest looked up from reference TRBV9 and TRBJ2-1): DSGVTQTPKHLITATGQRVTLRCSPRSGDLSVYWYQQSLDQGLQFLIQYYNGEERAKGNILERFSAQQFPDLHSELNLSSLELGDSALYFCASSGALDGLEQFFGPGTRLTVL.